This T cell receptor beta chain was captured by sequencing in a study of blood T cell repertoires in COVID-19 (dated by TCRdb to about 2020). Regarding the research as a whole: Samples covering the acute and convalescent phases of COVID-19 were provided by collaborators in the United States, Italy and Spain. The repertoires were released in a freely available public database intended as a resource for research on the immune response to SARS-CoV-2. Samples came from the ongoing ImmuneRACE study (first 160 participants) plus 1,254 subjects from 6 global collaborators. The material from the prospective study consisted of cDNA or gDNA derived from T cells, B-cell-depleted T cells, or PBMCs. Deeply sampled blood TCRbeta repertoires from subjects exposed to, actively infected with, or recovered from COVID-19 were included in the dataset. Where available, HLA class I and class II types were obtained from metadata supplied by the sample provider rather than from assay-based typing. Sample metadata almost always included a de-identified subject ID, COVID-19 status, age in years and sex.

As to this clone: Its cognate antigen has yet to be identified. No base quality values were provided; no much bigger clone lies one nucleotide off.

Trimming leaves V shorter by 5 bases and J shorter by 6 bases, with the junction holding 9 bases beyond the gene matches. CDR1 and CDR2 are drawn from the germline V gene: SGHNT, YENEEA. From the cysteine through the phenylalanine, the CDR3 covers 15 amino acids. Just CDR3 DNA is preserved here, 45 bases in frame from base 1. TCRbeta CDR3 regions were amplified from genomic DNA using the immunoSEQ Assay, a bias-controlled multiplex PCR. From the authors' description of their analysis: The number of nucleated cells in each sample was estimated from the amplification of reference gene primers within the assay. Sequence reads were collapsed and filtered to measure the absolute abundance of every unique TCRbeta CDR3 rearrangement. For each sample, productive Simpson clonality was calculated as the square root of Simpson's diversity index over productive rearrangements. Imported from immuneACCESS, the table was reduced by TCRdb to in-frame sequences with V and J called. These copies leave out some clones; in studies compared against another copy, an unresolved V gene accounts for under half, and the cause of the remainder is not known. V, J and clone size were drawn from that table, and D and trimming were deduced from the DNA. The sample table holds some 400,000 clones, of which around 90% were seen once. Of the sample, approximately 2.9% falls within the top ten clones.

Overall study outcomes, separate from this receptor: The amount of clinical and demographic metadata varied by source and participant and was provided uncurated.

Collaborating institutions collected whole blood in K2EDTA tubes following their own protocols. For TCRbeta analysis, collaborators shipped samples in one of three forms: frozen whole blood, isolated PBMCs, or DNA extracted from either of those sample types. The sequence derives from a human donor in a cohort sampled during active COVID-19. The chain couples TRBV11-3 to TRBJ2-1, with 8 junctional bases fitting TRBD2. The sequenced material came from peripheral blood. CDR3 sequence: CASSLRTSSGNEQFF. Here is the DNA: TGTGCCAGCAGCCTGCGGACTAGCTCCGGCAATGAGCAGTTCTTC.